The next 18 T cell receptor beta chains were all read from a single sample in a study of type 1 regulatory T cells. TCRdb reprocessed the reads with MiXCR, giving one entry per CDR3 protein. Among about 60,000 distinct CDR3 sequences listed, approximately 67% were seen once. These TCRs are of unknown antigen specificity. Source material: cultured non-Tr1 T cells, either the whole culture or a sorted T cell fraction (not recorded which). Source of these receptors: a human donor in good health.

This clonotype was observed a few times. The CDR3 spells CASSELGGTEAFF. CDR3 coding DNA: TGTGCCAGCAGTGAATTGGGTGGCACTGAAGCTTTCTTT. This chain uses TRBV6-1 with TRBJ1-1; no clear D gene. The CDR3 spans 13 residues. V was clipped by 2 bases and J by 4 bases, with 8 bases between them. Germline lookup yields CDR1 MNHNS and CDR2 SASEGT.

V is TRBV28 and J is TRBJ2-7; 11 bases agree with TRBD2. After removal of 2 bases from V and 6 bases from J, the junction contained 3 bases not matched to a gene. Looked up from germline, CDR1 is MDHEN and CDR2 is SYDVKM. The CDR3 length is 14 residues. The CDR3: CASSLLAGGREQYF. In DNA, the CDR3 is TGTGCCAGCAGTTTACTAGCGGGAGGCCGCGAGCAGTACTTC.

The chain links TRBV3-1 to TRBJ2-3; the D is unclear. Trimming pared 0 bases from V and 2 bases from J, leaving 15 bases between. The CDR3 length is 17 residues. Germline CDR1 and CDR2: LGHDT and YNNKEL (reference sequence). CDR3 nucleotides: TGTGCCAGCAGCCAAGATCGTGGACCGCCTAACACAGATACGCAGTATTTT. It is translated as CASSQDRGPPNTDTQYF.

The chain has TRBV15 and TRBJ1-3; the D is unclear. V was shortened by 8 bases and J by 4 bases, with 9 bases between the two germline ends. There are 12 residues in the CDR3. Germline values: CDR1 LNHNV, CDR2 YYDKDF (reference sequence). The CDR3 nucleotides are TGTGCCACCTCCACGTCCGGAAACACCATATATTTT. Encoded protein: CATSTSGNTIYF.

This clonotype turned up a few times. The J gene is TRBJ2-1, the V gene TRBV11-2; maybe TRBD2 (5 bases). Germline loops: CDR1 SGHAT, CDR2 FQNNGV. Trimming shortened V by 5 bases and J by 2 bases, and 10 bases separated the two germline ends. This CDR3 has 14 residues. The CDR3 DNA follows: TGTGCCAGCAGCAAGGGAGCTGCCTACAATGAGCAGTTCTTC. It translates to CASSKGAAYNEQFF. Together with reference TRBV11-2 and TRBJ2-1, the CDR3 gives the full variable domain: EAGVAQSPRYKIIEKRQSVAFWCNPISGHATLYWYQQILGQGPKLLIQFQNNGVVDDSQLPKDRFSAERLKGVDSTLKIQPAKLEDSAVYLCASSKGAAYNEQFFGPGTRLTVL.

The rearrangement uses TRBV5-1 and TRBJ2-7; possibly TRBD1 or TRBD2 for D (5 bases each). The germline gives CDR1 SGHRS, CDR2 YFSETQ. CDR3 length: 15 amino acids. V shed 4 bases and J shed 2 bases, with 16 bases lying between them. The CDR3 DNA reads as TGCGCCAGCAGCCCTCTCGGGGCAGCCACCTACGAGCAGTACTTC. It specifies CASSPLGAATYEQYF.

This clonotype was seen a handful of times. The rearrangement links TRBV4-1 to TRBJ2-2; D unclear. Germline values: CDR1 MGHRA, CDR2 YSYEKL. The CDR3 contains 15 residues. With 0 bases removed from V and 4 bases from J, the gap between germline ends came to 9 bases. CDR3 region: CASSQDTTITGELFF. CDR3 sequence (DNA): TGCGCCAGCAGCCAAGACACAACTATCACCGGGGAGCTGTTTTTT.

Only a few counts were recorded for this clonotype. The chain is built from TRBV20-1 and TRBJ2-3; 10 bases are shared with TRBD2. This CDR3 comprises 17 residues. Germline V CDR1 and CDR2: DFQATT, SNEGSKA (reference sequence). J was trimmed by 7 bases and V by 0 bases; bases with no gene match: 13. The CDR3 loop is CSARDWSTASGRNTQYF. The CDR3 coding sequence is TGCAGTGCTAGAGATTGGTCCACGGCTAGCGGGAGAAATACGCAGTATTTT.

The rearrangement links TRBV3-1 to TRBJ2-7; D is tentatively TRBD1 or TRBD2 (5 bases each). CDR1 is LGHDT and CDR2 is YNNKEL in the germline V gene (reference sequence). V was cut by 5 bases and J by 2 bases, with 13 bases left in between. The CDR3 contains 14 residues. Written as DNA, the CDR3 is TGTGCCAGCAGCTCGCCCGGGACGCCCTACGAGCAGTACTTC. This encodes CASSSPGTPYEQYF.

A note on this clonotype: Given a much more abundant clone one base away, this may be a read error. The gene calls are TRBV3-1 and TRBJ1-5; tentatively, D is TRBD1 (5 bases). The CDR3 runs to 15 residues. Looked up from germline, CDR1 is LGHDT and CDR2 is YNNKEL (reference sequence). The CDR3 bases are TGTGCCAGCAGCCAAAATCAGGGCCCCAATCAGCTCCAGCATTTT. It codes for CASSQNQGPNQLQHF.

This sequence joins TRBV18 and TRBJ1-4, with unresolved D. Germline CDR1 and CDR2: KGHSH and LQKENI. This CDR3 is built from 15 residues. The V end was cut by 3 bases, the J end by 7 bases, with 15 bases between. CDR3 sequence: CASSPLGGVGEKLFF. CDR3 bases: TGTGCCAGCTCACCTCTAGGAGGCGTCGGTGAAAAACTGTTTTTT.

The chain couples TRBV7-9 to TRBJ1-4, with 8 bases fitting TRBD1. The CDR3 totals 17 residues. Germline CDR1 is SEHNR and CDR2 is FQNEAQ (reference sequence). With V trimmed by 4 bases and J by 2 bases, 9 bases remained unmatched. The CDR3 DNA reads TGTGCCAGCAGCTCCGGGACAGGATTGTCGACTAATGAAAAACTGTTTTTT. Protein: CASSSGTGLSTNEKLFF.

This clonotype was seen only a few times. The chain recombines TRBV5-1 with TRBJ2-7; TRBD1 matches 7 bases. J gave up 5 bases and V 3 bases, and 11 bases lay outside the gene matches. The length of the CDR3 is 15 residues. The V gene's germline CDR1 is SGHRS and CDR2 YFSETQ. The CDR3 sequence is CASSSEDRDGDEQYF. The CDR3 DNA reads as TGCGCCAGCAGCTCGGAAGACAGGGACGGGGACGAGCAGTACTTC.

The chain combines TRBV4-3 with TRBJ1-5, with a possible D match to TRBD1 (6 bases). The length of the CDR3 is 15 residues. Per germline, CDR1 LGHNA and CDR2 YSLEER. Deletions cut 0 bases from V and 5 bases from J, with 11 bases between. CDR3 nucleotide sequence: TGCGCCAGCAGCCAAGATCCAAGGGGGTATCAGCCCCAGCATTTT. It yields the protein CASSQDPRGYQPQHF.

This chain links TRBV5-4 with TRBJ2-5; possible D gene TRBD1, 6 bases. Germline-derived CDR1 and CDR2 are SGHNT and YYREEE (reference sequence). The CDR3 runs 16 residues. V dropped 4 bases and J dropped 1 base, with 17 bases sitting between them. In nucleotides, the CDR3 is TGTGCCAGCAGCGCGGCCCCCGGACAGAGCCAAGAGACCCAGTACTTC. It codes for CASSAAPGQSQETQYF.

V is TRBV6-2 or TRBV6-3 and J is TRBJ2-1, with TRBD2 as a possible D gene (5 bases). Trimming removed 6 bases from V and 0 bases from J, with 12 bases in between. Germline-derived CDR1 and CDR2 are MNHEY and SVGEGT. The CDR3 length is 15 residues. CDR3 DNA sequence: TGTGCCAGCAGCCGTGCGGACTCCTCCTACAATGAGCAGTTCTTC. Encoded protein: CASSRADSSYNEQFF.

The chain couples TRBV5-4 to TRBJ2-3, with TRBD2 matching 16 bases. V lost 0 bases to trimming and J lost 5 bases; unmatched junction nucleotides: 3. The CDR3 loop spans 17 amino acids. Germline V gives CDR1 SGHNT, CDR2 YYREEE (reference sequence). CDR3 bases: TGTGCCAGCAGCTTGGAGGGACTAGCGGGAGGGTTAGATACGCAGTATTTT. Its translation is CASSLEGLAGGLDTQYF.

This clonotype is medium-sized within its sample. The J gene is TRBJ2-3, the V gene TRBV24-1; D is unclear. The V gene's germline CDR1 is KGHDR and CDR2 SFDVKD. Trimming took 7 bases from V and 2 from J, leaving 12 bases between them. The CDR3 runs to 14 residues. For the CDR3, the DNA is TGTGCCACCAGCTCAGAAGCGTACACAGATACGCAGTATTTT. It yields the protein CATSSEAYTDTQYF.